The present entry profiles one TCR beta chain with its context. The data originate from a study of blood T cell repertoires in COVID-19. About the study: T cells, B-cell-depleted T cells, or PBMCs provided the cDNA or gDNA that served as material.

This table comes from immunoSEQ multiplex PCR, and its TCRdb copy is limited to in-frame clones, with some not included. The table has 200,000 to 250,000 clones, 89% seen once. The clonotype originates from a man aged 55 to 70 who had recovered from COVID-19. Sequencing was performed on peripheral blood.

The CDR3 region has the DNA TGTGCCACCAGCAGAGATAGGGGCTTGAACGAAAAACTGTTTTTT. This translates into CATSRDRGLNEKLFF. The chain couples TRBV15 to TRBJ1-4; weak D call: TRBD1 (5 bases). Trimming pared 0 bases from V and 8 bases from J, leaving 13 bases between. There are 15 residues in the CDR3. Germline V gene lookup returns CDR1 LNHNV and CDR2 YYDKDF (reference sequence).